This TCR beta chain is from a study of shared clonotypes between healthy human individuals. Deep was the level at which the assay was run. The authors' processing: Because ImmunoSEQ provided only junction sequences with no quality scores, the filtering differed. Method: immunoSEQ multiplex PCR; TCRdb's copy keeps in-frame clones and lacks some. Clone size and V and J calls were adopted from that table, with D and trimming inferred from the DNA. Of around 650,000 clones listed, approximately 96% are singletons. Naive CD8 populations comprised CD45RO-negative cells positively selected for CCR7, excluding terminally differentiated effector memory CD45RA+ cells. Broader study findings: Memory subsets generally showed smaller estimated richness than naive subsets did. Even with large depth, rarefaction showed that sorted-subset sequencing was incomplete.

There are 15 residues in the CDR3. Germline CDR1 MNHEY, CDR2 SMNVEV (reference sequence). With respect to this clone: Its specificity is not known.

The origin of this receptor is a woman aged 30 to 39 in good health. Sequencing used naive CD8+ T cells sorted from blood. The chain combines TRBV27 with TRBJ2-5, with 13 bases fitting TRBD2. The tail of the sequence fits TRBJ2-7 better, so the J call may be wrong. CDR3 residues: CASSSGTSGMYEQYF. In DNA, the CDR3 is TGTGCCAGCAGTTCCGGGACTAGCGGGATGTACGAGCAGTACTTC.